This note documents a single TCR beta chain sequence. Antigen specificity is unknown. The missing CDR3 end, 3 residues past where the read stops, is filled in from the germline J gene. The sample carries other DNA sequences with the same CDR3. The CDR3 has 12 amino acids. Germline V CDR1 and CDR2: KGHSH, LQKENI. TCRdb's copy holds only in-frame clones and misses some; the assay was immunoSEQ multiplex PCR. Found here are about 22,000 clones; the top ten clones hold less than 15%. This sample was taken from a study of T cells in women clearing cervical HPV infection. Study as a whole: HLA type could not be excluded as a confounder.

Study observations and caveats: CIN3+ cases had significantly higher TCR richness than controls; evenness did not differ. TRBV6-7 relative abundance averaged approximately 0.11% in cases and about 0.15% in controls. Unknown T-cell numbers per sample may underlie the richness differences.

Sequences were obtained from blood buffy coat. The rearrangement links TRBV18 to TRBJ1-2; D perhaps matches TRBD1 (5 bases). The TCR comes from a woman aged 18 to 75 with a cervical HPV16 infection that either progressed to CIN3+ or cleared (not recorded which). The CDR3 DNA, read in part, is TGTGCCAGCTCGCCCCAGGGCTACGAC. Protein sequence: CASSPQGYD. The CDR3, in full, reads CASSPQGYDYTF.